This TCR beta chain was obtained from a study of T cell repertoires in cytomegalovirus infection. In the study overall: Well-studied HLA-B-restricted CMV epitopes were used in the study alongside recently identified HLA-C-restricted ones. An indication of both CMV infection and matching HLA type came from public TCR beta signatures. Study-level points and caveats: The cumulative frequency of public TCR beta families distinguished individuals who carried CMV together with the relevant HLA.

As regards this clonotype: Its antigen is undetermined.

TCRdb reprocessed the reads with MiXCR, giving one entry per CDR3 protein. Of about 220,000 distinct CDR3 sequences in the sample, about 38% were seen once. After removal of 1 base from V and 4 bases from J, the junction contained 8 bases not matched to a gene. This CDR3 comprises 17 residues. From germline, CDR1 is SGHTA and CDR2 FQGTGA. Material: CD8+ T cells from cultured PBMCs, obtained from culture after CMV antigen stimulation. The gene calls are TRBV7-3 and TRBJ2-3; 10 bases align to TRBD2. This TCR derives from a human donor in good health (CMV status not recorded). Some clones in this sample may be carry-over from other donors' samples. The CDR3 coding sequence is TGTGCCAGCAGCTTAAGCCCCGCCGGGACTAGCGCAGATACGCAGTATTTT. Its protein is CASSLSPAGTSADTQYF.